The rows below give T cell receptor beta chains drawn from one sample of a study of monozygotic twins with inflammatory bowel disease. TCRdb reprocessed the 5' RACE reads; each CDR3 protein has one entry and no DNA is given. The sample holds approximately 400,000 distinct CDR3 sequences. The specimen sequenced was blood. The source of these receptors is a human donor with ulcerative colitis or Crohn's disease, or a healthy co-twin of an affected twin (not recorded which). Each CDR3 is given with its conserved first and last residue.

>TRBJ2-1|TRBV20-1
CSARQGPSYNEQFF
>TRBJ2-3|TRBV5-1
CASSSRQGATDTQYF
>TRBJ1-5|TRBV5-1
CASSSSGTGNQPQHF
>TRBJ2-5|TRBV28
CASSSGGLRETQYF
>TRBJ2-3|TRBV30
CAWSAGTSGSRDTQYF
>TRBJ2-3|TRBV7-2
CASRASGISLDTQYF
>TRBJ1-1|TRBV27
CASSGRGRNTEAFF
>TRBJ1-1|TRBV20-1
CSASPGTGLRTEAFF
>TRBJ2-1|TRBV5-1
CASSKDKPSRYNEQFF
>TRBJ1-1|TRBV6-5
CASSYKAGGLPQEKTEAFF
>TRBJ1-3|TRBV2
CASRPNSGNTIYF
>TRBJ2-1|TRBV20-1
CSARASEGGYNEQFF
>TRBJ1-6|TRBV7-9
CASAGRTGNSPLHF
>TRBJ2-1|TRBV12-3/TRBV12-4
CASRLAGVGNEQFF
>TRBJ1-1|TRBV5-5
CASSPTLTGETEAFF
>TRBJ2-7|TRBV6-1
CASSPRQVFYEQYF
>TRBJ2-1|TRBV5-1
CASSLSMRDEQFF
>TRBJ2-5|TRBV20-1
CSAALVVGQETQYF
>TRBJ2-2|TRBV10-2
CASSGRLAGPNTGELFF
>TRBJ2-6|TRBV4-3
CASSQGDRVSGANVLTF
>TRBJ2-7|TRBV15
CATSRLGAYEQYF
>TRBJ1-3|TRBV2
CASSPQTVSGNTIYF
>TRBJ1-4|TRBV5-1
CASSWGTGPEKLFF
>TRBJ2-3|TRBV12-3/TRBV12-4
CASSLGASGIIYTQYF
>TRBJ2-2|TRBV4-2
CASSHLGGGVNTGELFF
>TRBJ2-3|TRBV18
CASSPGLPGADTQYF
>TRBJ2-4|TRBV5-5
CASSFTSGSWENMQYF
>TRBJ2-1|TRBV7-3
CASSFTGGSYNEQFF
>TRBJ2-5|TRBV12-2
CASRTDKKETQYF
>TRBJ2-5|TRBV20-1
CSACEASHPGTQYF
>TRBJ1-5|TRBV28
CASLSSDAIGGNQPQHF
>TRBJ2-5|TRBV15
CATSRDWTSAKETQYF